This record covers a single TCR beta chain. Its antigen is as yet unknown. This record belongs to a study of beta chain features in type 1 diabetes. The overall study: The number of sorted cells examined across all samples was roughly 100,000,000. Overall study findings and caveats: Cells carrying high TCR expression could end up over-represented when cDNA is sequenced. Across all four CD4+ subsets, people with type 1 diabetes showed modestly shorter TCRB CDR3s.

Every participating donor gave one draw, a heparinised blood sample averaging about 110 mL. The germline V gene encodes CDR1 MNHEY and CDR2 SVGAGI. The CDR3 runs 13 residues. Deletions cut 6 bases from V and 6 bases from J, with 12 bases between. The authors reverse transcribed all of the isolated RNA, so sequencing captured expressed TCRB transcripts. The data were produced by immunoSEQ multiplex PCR, yet TCRdb's version contains in-frame clones alone and is incomplete. The table has 630,000 or so clones, about 14% seen once. J is TRBJ2-1 and V is TRBV6-5, with D perhaps matching TRBD1 (5 bases). Sequencing used naive CD4+ T cells from blood. The TCR was taken from a man aged 18 to 29 with type 1 diabetes. CDR3 amino acids: CASRNTGGNEQFF. CDR3 DNA: TGTGCCAGCAGAAATACAGGTGGCAATGAGCAGTTCTTC.